A selection of T cell receptor beta chains follows, all from one sample in a study of tumor-infiltrating lymphocytes in primary liver carcinoma. Each CDR3 protein is one row after TCRdb ran MiXCR on the multiplex PCR reads. The data show 90,000 to 150,000 distinct CDR3 sequences, roughly 75% seen once. Sequencing was carried out using tumor-adjacent normal liver tissue. Receptor source: a woman aged 55-70 years with primary liver carcinoma and hepatitis B virus infection. The CDR3 runs from the conserved cysteine through the conserved F or W. The order of the fields is clone size, V gene, J gene, D gene, CDR3 DNA, CDR3 protein. A D gene is named only where the DNA matches it firmly. Only some rows state a clone size, as once, few, many or a class for expanded clones.

NA,TRBV7-9,TRBJ2-2,NA,TGTGCCAGCAGCTTTTCGGACATCGGGGAGCTGCTTTTT,CASSFSDIGELLF
NA,TRBV12-3/TRBV12-4,TRBJ1-4,NA,TGTGCCAGCAGAATCAAATCCGGGAGTGAAAAACTGTTTTTT,CASRIKSGSEKLFF
many,TRBV14,TRBJ2-7,TRBD2,TGTGCCAGCAGCCAAGGCGGGAGGGGATCCTACGAGCAGTACTTC,CASSQGGRGSYEQYF
NA,TRBV19,TRBJ2-3,NA,TGTGCCAGTAGTAGCTCGGGCGGAGGCACAGATACGCAGTATTTT,CASSSSGGGTDTQYF
NA,TRBV4-1,TRBJ1-1,NA,TGCGCCAGCAACCAAGACCCACGGAGAGCCTTGAACACTGAAGTTTTCTTC,CASNQDPRRALNTEVFF
NA,TRBV6-5,TRBJ2-7,NA,TGTGCCAGCGGAAGACTCATAGCAGGAGGCTCCTACGAGCAGCACTTC,CASGRLIAGGSYEQHF
NA,TRBV6-5,TRBJ2-3,NA,TGTGCCAGCAGTTTAACGGGAGCGAGGATAGATACGCAGTATTTT,CASSLTGARIDTQYF
NA,TRBV29-1,TRBJ2-7,NA,TGCAGCGCTGGTGGGAGGCCCCACTATGAGCAGTACTTC,CSAGGRPHYEQYF
NA,TRBV20-1,TRBJ2-7,TRBD2,TGCAGTGCCGATCCGACTAGCGGGAGCCTTCGCGAGCACTACTTC,CSADPTSGSLREHYF
NA,TRBV7-8,TRBJ1-1,NA,TGTGCCAGTAGCTTAGCGGTGGGCAGGGTGGCTGAAGCTTTCTTT,CASSLAVGRVAEAFF
NA,TRBV29-1,TRBJ1-1,TRBD1,TGCAAGGTTGAAAGGGGGCTGGGCACTGAAGCTTTCTTT,CKVERGLGTEAFF
NA,TRBV11-2,TRBJ2-5,NA,TGCGCCAGCAGCCCAGGGGGGAGTAGAGGGGAGATCCAGTACTTC,CASSPGGSRGEIQYF
few,TRBV18,TRBJ2-2,NA,TGTGCCAGCTCACCACTTGGGGTTGTCACCGGGGAGCTGTTTTTT,CASSPLGVVTGELFF
NA,TRBV29-1,TRBJ1-4,NA,TGCAGCGTTGAAGGGCTAGGGAGCAGGGAAAAACTGTTTTTT,CSVEGLGSREKLFF
NA,TRBV28,TRBJ2-7,TRBD1,TGTGCCAGCAGTTTACGGGTACAGGGGCTCTACGAGCAGTACTTC,CASSLRVQGLYEQYF
many,TRBV5-1,TRBJ2-2,NA,TGCGCCAGCAGCCACCAGGGGAAGACCGGGGAGCTGTTTTTT,CASSHQGKTGELFF
NA,TRBV12-3/TRBV12-4,TRBJ1-1,TRBD1,TGTGCCAGCACCACAGGACAGGGGGTCGACTGGTCTTTTCGAGCTTTCTTT,CASTTGQGVDWSFRAFF
NA,TRBV11-3,TRBJ2-7,NA,TGTGCCAGCAGCTCCACCTCCTACAAGCAGTGCTTC,CASSSTSYKQCF
few,TRBV29-1,TRBJ2-1,NA,TGCAGCATCGCGCCAACTAGTGACAATGAGCAGTTCTTC,CSIAPTSDNEQFF
once,TRBV5-1,TRBJ2-3,NA,TGCGCCAGCAGCTTGGTGGCTAGTGGCTACTCTGCGCAGTATTTT,CASSLVASGYSAQYF
NA,TRBV6-1,TRBJ1-2,NA,TGTGACAGCAGTGAAGCGGACTCAAGGTCCTACGGCTACACCTTC,CDSSEADSRSYGYTF
many,TRBV28,TRBJ2-7,TRBD1,TGTGCTTCAACGGGACAGGGGCCCGACTCCTACGAGCAGTACTTC,CASTGQGPDSYEQYF
NA,TRBV6-5,TRBJ2-1,TRBD2,TGTGGCAGCAACACACTAGCGGGAGTGGGTAATGAGCAGTTCTTC,CGSNTLAGVGNEQFF